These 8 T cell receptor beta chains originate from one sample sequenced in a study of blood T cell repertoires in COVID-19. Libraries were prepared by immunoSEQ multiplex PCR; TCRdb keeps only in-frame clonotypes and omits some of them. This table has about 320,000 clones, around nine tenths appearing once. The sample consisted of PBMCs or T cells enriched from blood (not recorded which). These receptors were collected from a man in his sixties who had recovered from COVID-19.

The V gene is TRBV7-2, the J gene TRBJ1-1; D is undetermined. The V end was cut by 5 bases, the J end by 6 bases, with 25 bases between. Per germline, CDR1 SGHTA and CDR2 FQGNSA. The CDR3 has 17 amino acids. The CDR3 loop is CASSHPRRAVERAEAFF. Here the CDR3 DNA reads TGTGCCAGCAGCCACCCGAGGAGAGCGGTCGAACGCGCTGAAGCTTTCTTT. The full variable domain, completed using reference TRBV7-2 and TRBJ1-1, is GAGVSQSPSNKVTEKGKDVELRCDPISGHTALYWYRQSLGQGLEFLIYFQGNSAPDKSGLPSDRFSAERTGGSVSTLTIQRTQQEDSAVYLCASSHPRRAVERAEAFFGQGTRLTVV.

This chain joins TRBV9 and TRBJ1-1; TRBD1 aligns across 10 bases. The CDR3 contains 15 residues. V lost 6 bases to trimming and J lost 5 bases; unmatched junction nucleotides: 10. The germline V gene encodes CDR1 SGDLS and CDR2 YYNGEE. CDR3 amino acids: CASNNPDRGLTEAFF. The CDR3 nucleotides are TGTGCCAGCAACAACCCCGACAGGGGGCTGACTGAAGCTTTCTTT.

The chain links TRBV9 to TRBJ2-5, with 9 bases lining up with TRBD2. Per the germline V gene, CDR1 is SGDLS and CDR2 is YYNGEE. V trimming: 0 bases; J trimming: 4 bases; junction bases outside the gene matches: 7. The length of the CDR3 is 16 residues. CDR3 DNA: TGTGCCAGCAGCGTAGGAAGCGGGGGGATCTCAGAGACCCAGTACTTC. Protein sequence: CASSVGSGGISETQYF.

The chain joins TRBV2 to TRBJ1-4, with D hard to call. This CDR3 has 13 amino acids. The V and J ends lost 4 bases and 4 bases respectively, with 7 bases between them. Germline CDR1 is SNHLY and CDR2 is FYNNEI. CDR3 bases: TGTGCCAGCAGTGTAGTTGTTAATGAAAAACTGTTTTTT. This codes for CASSVVVNEKLFF.

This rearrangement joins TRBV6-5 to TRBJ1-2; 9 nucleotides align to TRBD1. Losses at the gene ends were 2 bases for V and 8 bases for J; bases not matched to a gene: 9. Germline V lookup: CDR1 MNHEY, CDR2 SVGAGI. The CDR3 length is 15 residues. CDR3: CASSYEQGARRGYTF. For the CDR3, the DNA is TGTGCCAGCAGTTACGAACAGGGGGCGCGTCGAGGCTACACCTTC.

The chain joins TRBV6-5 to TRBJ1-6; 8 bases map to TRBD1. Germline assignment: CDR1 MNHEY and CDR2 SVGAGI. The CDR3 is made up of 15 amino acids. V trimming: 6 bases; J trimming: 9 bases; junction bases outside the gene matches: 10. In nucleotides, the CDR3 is TGTGCCAGCAGCTCCCAGCGGACAGGGCTTTCACCCCTCCACTTT. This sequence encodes CASSSQRTGLSPLHF.

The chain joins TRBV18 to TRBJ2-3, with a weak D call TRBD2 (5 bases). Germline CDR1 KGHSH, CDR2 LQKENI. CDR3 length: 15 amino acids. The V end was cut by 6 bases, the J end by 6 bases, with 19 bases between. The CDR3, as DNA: TGTGCCAGCTCTCTAGCTGTTAGAATTTGGGATACGCAGTATTTT. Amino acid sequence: CASSLAVRIWDTQYF. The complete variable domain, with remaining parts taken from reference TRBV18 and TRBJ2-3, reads NAGVMQNPRHLVRRRGQEARLRCSPMKGHSHVYWYRQLPEEGLKFMVYLQKENIIDESGMPKERFSAEFPKEGPSILRIQQVVRGDSAAYFCASSLAVRIWDTQYFGPGTRLTVL.

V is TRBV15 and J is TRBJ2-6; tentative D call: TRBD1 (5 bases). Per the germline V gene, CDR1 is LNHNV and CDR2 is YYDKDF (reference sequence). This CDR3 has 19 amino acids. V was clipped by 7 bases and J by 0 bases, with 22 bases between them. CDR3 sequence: CATKSFQGRDNSGANVLTF. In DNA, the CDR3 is TGTGCCACCAAATCGTTTCAGGGAAGGGATAACTCTGGGGCCAACGTCCTGACTTTC.